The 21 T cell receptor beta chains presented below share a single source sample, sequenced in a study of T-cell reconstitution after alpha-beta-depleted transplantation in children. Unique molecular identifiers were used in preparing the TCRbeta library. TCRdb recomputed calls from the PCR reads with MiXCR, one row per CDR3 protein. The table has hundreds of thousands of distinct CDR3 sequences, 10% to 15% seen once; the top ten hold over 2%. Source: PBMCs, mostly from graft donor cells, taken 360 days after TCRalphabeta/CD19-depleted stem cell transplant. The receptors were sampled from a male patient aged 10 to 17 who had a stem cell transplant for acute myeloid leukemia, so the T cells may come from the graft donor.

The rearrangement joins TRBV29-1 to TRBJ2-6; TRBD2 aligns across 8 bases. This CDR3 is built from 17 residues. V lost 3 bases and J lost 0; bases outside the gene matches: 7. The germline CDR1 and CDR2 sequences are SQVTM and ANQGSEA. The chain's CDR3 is CSVEVLAVISGANVLTF. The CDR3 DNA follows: TGCAGCGTTGAGGTACTAGCGGTTATCTCTGGGGCCAACGTCCTGACTTTC.

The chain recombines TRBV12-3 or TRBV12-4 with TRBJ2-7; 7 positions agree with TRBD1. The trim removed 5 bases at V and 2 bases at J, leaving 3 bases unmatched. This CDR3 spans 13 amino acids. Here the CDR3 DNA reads TGTGCCAGCAGTACTACAGGGGCCTACGAGCAGTACTTC. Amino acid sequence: CASSTTGAYEQYF.

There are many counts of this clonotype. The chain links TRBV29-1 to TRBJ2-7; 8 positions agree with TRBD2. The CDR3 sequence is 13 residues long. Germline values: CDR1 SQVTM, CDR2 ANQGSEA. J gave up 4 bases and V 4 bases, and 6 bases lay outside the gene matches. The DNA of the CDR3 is TGCAGCGTTGCCACTAGCGGACAATACGAGCAGTACTTC. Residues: CSVATSGQYEQYF.

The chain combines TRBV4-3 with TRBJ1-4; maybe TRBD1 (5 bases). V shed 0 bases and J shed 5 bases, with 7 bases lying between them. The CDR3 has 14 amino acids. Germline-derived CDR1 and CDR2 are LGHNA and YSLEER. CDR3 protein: CASSQEHRNEKLFF. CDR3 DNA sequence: TGCGCCAGCAGCCAAGAGCACAGGAATGAAAAACTGTTTTTT.

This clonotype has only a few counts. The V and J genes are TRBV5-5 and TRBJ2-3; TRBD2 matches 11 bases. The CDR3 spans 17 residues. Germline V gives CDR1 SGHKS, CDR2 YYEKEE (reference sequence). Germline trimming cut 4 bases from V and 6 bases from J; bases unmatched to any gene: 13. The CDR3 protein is CASSLGGGTSGLDTQYF. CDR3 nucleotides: TGTGCCAGCAGCCTTGGCGGCGGGACTAGCGGTTTGGATACGCAGTATTTT.

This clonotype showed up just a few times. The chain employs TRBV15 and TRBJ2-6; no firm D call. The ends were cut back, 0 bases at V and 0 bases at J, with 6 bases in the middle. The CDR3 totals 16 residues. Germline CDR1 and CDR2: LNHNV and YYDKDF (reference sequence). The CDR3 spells CATSRDKPSGANVLTF. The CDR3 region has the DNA TGTGCCACCAGCAGAGATAAACCCTCTGGGGCCAACGTCCTGACTTTC.

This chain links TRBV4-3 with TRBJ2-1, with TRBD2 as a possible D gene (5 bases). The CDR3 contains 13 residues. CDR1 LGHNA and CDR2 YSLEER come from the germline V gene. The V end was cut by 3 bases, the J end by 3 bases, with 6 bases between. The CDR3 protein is CASSHGLYNEQFF. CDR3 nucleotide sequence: TGCGCCAGCAGCCACGGACTCTACAATGAGCAGTTCTTC.

The CDR3, as DNA: TGTGCCAGCAGCTTAGGCCTGGGGGCGGTCAATCAGCCCCAGCATTTT. Translated: CASSLGLGAVNQPQHF. This rearrangement joins TRBV13 to TRBJ1-5; maybe TRBD1 (6 bases). Per the germline V gene, CDR1 is PRHDT and CDR2 is FYEKMQ (reference sequence). CDR3 length: 16 residues. Trimming left V 0 bases short and J 3 bases short, with 12 bases between.

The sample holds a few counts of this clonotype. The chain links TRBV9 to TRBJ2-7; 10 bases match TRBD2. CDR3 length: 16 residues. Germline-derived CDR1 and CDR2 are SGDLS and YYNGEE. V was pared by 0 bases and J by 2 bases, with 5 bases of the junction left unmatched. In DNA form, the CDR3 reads TGTGCCAGCAGCGTAGGGGGGACTAGCGCTACCTACGAGCAGTACTTC. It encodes CASSVGGTSATYEQYF.

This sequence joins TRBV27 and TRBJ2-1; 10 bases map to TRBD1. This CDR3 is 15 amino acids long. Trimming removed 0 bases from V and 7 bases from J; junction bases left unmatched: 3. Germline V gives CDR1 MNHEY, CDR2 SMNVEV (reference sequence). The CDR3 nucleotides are TGTGCCAGCAGTTTATCGGACAGGGGGAGTAATGAGCAGTTCTTC. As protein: CASSLSDRGSNEQFF.

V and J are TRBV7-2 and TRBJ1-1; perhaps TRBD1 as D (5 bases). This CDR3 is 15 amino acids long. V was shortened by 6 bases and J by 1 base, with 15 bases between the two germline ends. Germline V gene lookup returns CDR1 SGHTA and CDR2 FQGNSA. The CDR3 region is CASSPPTGPNTEAFF. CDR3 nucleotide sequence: TGTGCCAGCAGTCCCCCTACAGGCCCGAACACTGAAGCTTTCTTT. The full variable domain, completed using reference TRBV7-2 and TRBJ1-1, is GAGVSQSPSNKVTEKGKDVELRCDPISGHTALYWYRQSLGQGLEFLIYFQGNSAPDKSGLPSDRFSAERTGGSVSTLTIQRTQQEDSAVYLCASSPPTGPNTEAFFGQGTRLTVV.

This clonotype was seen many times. The CDR3 DNA reads as TGCAGCGCGTTTATAGCGTTCAATGAGCAGTTCTTC. This gives the protein CSAFIAFNEQFF. The chain joins TRBV29-1 to TRBJ2-1, with D tentatively TRBD2 (5 bases). Germline V gene data show CDR1 as SQVTM and CDR2 as ANQGSEA. The CDR3 totals 12 residues. The V gene lost 7 bases and the J gene lost 6 bases, with 13 bases spanning the gap.

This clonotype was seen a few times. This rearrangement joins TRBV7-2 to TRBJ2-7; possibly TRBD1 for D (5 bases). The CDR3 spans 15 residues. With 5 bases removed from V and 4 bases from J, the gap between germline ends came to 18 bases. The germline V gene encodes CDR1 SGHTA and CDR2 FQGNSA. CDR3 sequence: CASSPSGAVPYEQYF. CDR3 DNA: TGTGCCAGCAGCCCGTCTGGGGCGGTTCCTTACGAGCAGTACTTC.

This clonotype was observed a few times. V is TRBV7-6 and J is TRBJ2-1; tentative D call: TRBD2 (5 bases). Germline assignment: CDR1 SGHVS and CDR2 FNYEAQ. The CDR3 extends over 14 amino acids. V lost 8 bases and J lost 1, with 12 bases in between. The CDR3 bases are TGTGCCAGCGGGAAGCGCGGGTCCTACAATGAGCAGTTCTTC. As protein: CASGKRGSYNEQFF. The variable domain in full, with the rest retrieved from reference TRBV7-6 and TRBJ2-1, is GAGVSQSPRYKVTKRGQDVALRCDPISGHVSLYWYRQALGQGPEFLTYFNYEAQQDKSGLPNDRFSAERPEGSISTLTIQRTEQRDSAMYRCASGKRGSYNEQFFGPGTRLTVL.

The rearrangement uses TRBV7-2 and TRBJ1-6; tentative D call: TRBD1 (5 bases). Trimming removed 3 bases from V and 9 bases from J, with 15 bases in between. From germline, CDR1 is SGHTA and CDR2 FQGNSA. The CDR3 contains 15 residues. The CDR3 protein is CASSLSGNRTSPLHF. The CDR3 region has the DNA TGTGCCAGCAGCTTGTCAGGGAATCGTACTTCACCCCTCCACTTT.

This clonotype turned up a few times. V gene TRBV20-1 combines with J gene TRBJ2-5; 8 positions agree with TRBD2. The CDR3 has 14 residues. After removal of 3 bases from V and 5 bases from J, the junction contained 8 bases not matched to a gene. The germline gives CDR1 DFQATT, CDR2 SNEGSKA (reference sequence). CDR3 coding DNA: TGCAGTGCTAGTCCCGGGACTAGTCAGGAGACCCAGTACTTC. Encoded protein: CSASPGTSQETQYF.

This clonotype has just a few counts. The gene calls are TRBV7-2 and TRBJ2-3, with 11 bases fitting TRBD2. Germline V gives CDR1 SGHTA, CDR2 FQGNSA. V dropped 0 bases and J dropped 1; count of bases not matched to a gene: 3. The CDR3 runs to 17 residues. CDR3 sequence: CASSLAGTSGGTDTQYF. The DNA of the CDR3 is TGTGCCAGCAGCTTAGCCGGGACTAGCGGAGGCACAGATACGCAGTATTTT.

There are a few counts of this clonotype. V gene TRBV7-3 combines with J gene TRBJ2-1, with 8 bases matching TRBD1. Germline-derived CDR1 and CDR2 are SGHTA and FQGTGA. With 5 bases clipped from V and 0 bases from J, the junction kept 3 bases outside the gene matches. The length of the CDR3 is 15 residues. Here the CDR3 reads CASSPDRASYNEQFF. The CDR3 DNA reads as TGTGCCAGCAGCCCGGACAGGGCCTCCTACAATGAGCAGTTCTTC.

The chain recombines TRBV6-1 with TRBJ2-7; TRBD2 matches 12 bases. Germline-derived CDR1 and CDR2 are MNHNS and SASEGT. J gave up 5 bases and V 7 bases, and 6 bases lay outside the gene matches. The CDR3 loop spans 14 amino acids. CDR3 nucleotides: TGTGCCAGCAACCCTAGCGGGAGGGCCCACGAGCAGTACTTC. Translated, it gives CASNPSGRAHEQYF.

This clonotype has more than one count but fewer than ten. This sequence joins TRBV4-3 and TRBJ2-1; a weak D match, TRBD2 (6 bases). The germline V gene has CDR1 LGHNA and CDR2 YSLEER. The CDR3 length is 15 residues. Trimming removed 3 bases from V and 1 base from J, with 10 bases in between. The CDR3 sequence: CASSHVGTSYNEQFF. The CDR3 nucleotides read TGCGCCAGCAGCCATGTCGGGACTTCCTACAATGAGCAGTTCTTC.

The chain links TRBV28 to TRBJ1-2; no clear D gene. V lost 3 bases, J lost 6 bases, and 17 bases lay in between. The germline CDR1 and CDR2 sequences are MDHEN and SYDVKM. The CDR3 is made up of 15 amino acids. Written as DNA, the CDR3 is TGTGCCAGCAGTTTCATGTGGGGTTTTCTCAATGGCTACACCTTC. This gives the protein CASSFMWGFLNGYTF.